A selection of T cell receptor beta chains follows, all from one sample in a study of T-cell reconstitution after alpha-beta-depleted transplantation in children. TCRdb re-called the PCR reads through MiXCR, storing one row per CDR3 protein. The sample shows approximately 190,000 distinct CDR3 sequences, under 8.5% of them seen only once. The sequencing used PBMCs, mostly from graft donor cells, collected 360 days after TCRalphabeta/CD19-depleted stem cell transplant. The receptors shown here come from a male patient aged 2 to 9 who had a stem cell transplant for acute myeloid leukemia, so the T cells may come from the graft donor. The CDR3 runs from the conserved cysteine through the conserved F or W. The order of the fields is J gene, V gene, D gene, clone size, CDR3 protein, CDR3 DNA. A D gene is named only where the DNA matches it firmly. Rows may omit the clone size; those that give it use once, few, many or a size class.

J gene: TRBJ2-7
V gene: TRBV18
D gene: NA
clone size: NA
CDR3 protein: CASSPPGQFSYEQYF
CDR3 DNA: TGTGCCAGCTCACCACCTGGTCAGTTCTCCTACGAGCAGTACTTC

J gene: TRBJ1-1
V gene: TRBV21-1
D gene: NA
clone size: many
CDR3 protein: CASSKGRPIAGDTEAFF
CDR3 DNA: TGTGCCAGCAGCAAAGGGAGGCCTATTGCGGGGGACACTGAAGCTTTCTTT

J gene: TRBJ1-2
V gene: TRBV12-3/TRBV12-4
D gene: TRBD1
clone size: few
CDR3 protein: CASSPGQGVPSRGYTF
CDR3 DNA: TGTGCCAGCAGCCCGGGACAGGGGGTACCATCGCGTGGCTACACCTTC

J gene: TRBJ2-5
V gene: TRBV5-1
D gene: NA
clone size: NA
CDR3 protein: CASSFAGTNQETQYF
CDR3 DNA: TGCGCCAGCAGCTTCGCCGGGACAAATCAAGAGACCCAGTACTTC

J gene: TRBJ1-1
V gene: TRBV20-1
D gene: TRBD1
clone size: few
CDR3 protein: CSAHRDRSNTEAFF
CDR3 DNA: TGCAGTGCTCACCGGGACAGGTCGAACACTGAAGCTTTCTTT

J gene: TRBJ2-3
V gene: TRBV11-2
D gene: NA
clone size: NA
CDR3 protein: CASSETHQGRYADTQYF
CDR3 DNA: TGTGCCAGCAGCGAGACCCACCAGGGAAGGTATGCAGATACGCAGTATTTT

J gene: TRBJ2-5
V gene: TRBV10-3
D gene: NA
clone size: NA
CDR3 protein: CAISELAMGAQYF
CDR3 DNA: TGTGCCATCAGTGAGTTGGCCATGGGGGCCCAGTACTTC

J gene: TRBJ2-7
V gene: TRBV28
D gene: TRBD1
clone size: few
CDR3 protein: CASSSGQPVYEQYF
CDR3 DNA: TGTGCCAGCAGCTCGGGACAGCCAGTCTACGAGCAGTACTTC

J gene: TRBJ2-3
V gene: TRBV29-1
D gene: NA
clone size: many
CDR3 protein: CSVAGNALVTQYF
CDR3 DNA: TGCAGCGTTGCGGGGAACGCCCTGGTTACGCAGTATTTT

J gene: TRBJ2-1
V gene: TRBV20-1
D gene: TRBD1
clone size: many
CDR3 protein: CSATNRGSLPYDEQFF
CDR3 DNA: TGCAGTGCTACAAACAGGGGGTCACTCCCTTACGATGAGCAGTTCTTC

J gene: TRBJ2-7
V gene: TRBV4-2
D gene: TRBD2
clone size: many
CDR3 protein: CASSQGTSGLYEQYF
CDR3 DNA: TGTGCCAGCAGCCAGGGGACTAGCGGTCTCTACGAGCAGTACTTC

J gene: TRBJ1-2
V gene: TRBV20-1
D gene: NA
clone size: NA
CDR3 protein: CSGGGAPGLGGYTF
CDR3 DNA: TGCAGTGGGGGCGGGGCACCGGGATTGGGAGGCTACACCTTC

J gene: TRBJ2-2
V gene: TRBV20-1
D gene: TRBD2
clone size: many
CDR3 protein: CSALAGVRGELFF
CDR3 DNA: TGCAGTGCTCTAGCGGGAGTACGTGGGGAGCTGTTTTTT

J gene: TRBJ2-2
V gene: TRBV12-3/TRBV12-4
D gene: TRBD2
clone size: NA
CDR3 protein: CASSSTSGGTGELFF
CDR3 DNA: TGTGCCAGCAGTTCGACTAGCGGGGGCACCGGGGAGCTGTTTTTT

J gene: TRBJ2-3
V gene: TRBV6-4
D gene: TRBD1
clone size: many
CDR3 protein: CASSERGGEGDTQYF
CDR3 DNA: TGTGCCAGCAGTGAGCGAGGGGGCGAGGGAGATACGCAGTATTTT

J gene: TRBJ2-7
V gene: TRBV7-2
D gene: NA
clone size: NA
CDR3 protein: CASSLALRGEQYF
CDR3 DNA: TGTGCCAGCAGCTTAGCCCTCCGGGGGGAGCAGTACTTC

J gene: TRBJ2-2
V gene: TRBV5-1
D gene: NA
clone size: NA
CDR3 protein: CASMRDDLTGELFF
CDR3 DNA: TGCGCCAGCATGCGGGATGACCTTACCGGGGAGCTGTTTTTT

J gene: TRBJ1-1
V gene: TRBV3-1
D gene: NA
clone size: NA
CDR3 protein: CASSQSGVTAFF
CDR3 DNA: TGTGCCAGCAGCCAATCAGGGGTTACCGCTTTCTTT

J gene: TRBJ2-2
V gene: TRBV12-3/TRBV12-4
D gene: NA
clone size: many
CDR3 protein: CASRDRNTGELFF
CDR3 DNA: TGTGCCAGCAGGGACAGGAACACCGGGGAGCTGTTTTTT

J gene: TRBJ2-1
V gene: TRBV7-2
D gene: NA
clone size: few
CDR3 protein: CASSLAAGMSAIGQFF
CDR3 DNA: TGTGCCAGCAGCTTAGCGGCGGGGATGAGCGCAATAGGACAGTTCTTC

J gene: TRBJ2-5
V gene: TRBV6-6
D gene: NA
clone size: many
CDR3 protein: CASRGAETQYF
CDR3 DNA: TGTGCCAGCAGAGGGGCGGAGACCCAGTACTTC

J gene: TRBJ2-5
V gene: TRBV12-3/TRBV12-4
D gene: TRBD1
clone size: few
CDR3 protein: CASTLTGPGTQYF
CDR3 DNA: TGTGCCAGCACCCTGACAGGGCCAGGGACCCAGTACTTC

J gene: TRBJ2-7
V gene: TRBV9
D gene: NA
clone size: few
CDR3 protein: CASSVGEWVTYEQYF
CDR3 DNA: TGTGCCAGCAGCGTAGGGGAGTGGGTCACCTACGAGCAGTACTTC

J gene: TRBJ2-5
V gene: TRBV7-7
D gene: NA
clone size: NA
CDR3 protein: CASSFRGGIETQYF
CDR3 DNA: TGTGCTAGCAGCTTTAGAGGAGGGATTGAGACCCAGTACTTC

J gene: TRBJ1-1
V gene: TRBV7-4
D gene: NA
clone size: many
CDR3 protein: CASSLGGAGWSTEAFF
CDR3 DNA: TGTGCCAGCAGCTTAGGGGGCGCGGGTTGGAGCACTGAAGCTTTCTTT

J gene: TRBJ2-3
V gene: TRBV27
D gene: NA
clone size: many
CDR3 protein: CASSLGPSQTDTQYF
CDR3 DNA: TGTGCCAGCAGTTTAGGGCCTAGTCAAACAGATACGCAGTATTTT

J gene: TRBJ2-1
V gene: TRBV11-2
D gene: TRBD1
clone size: many
CDR3 protein: CASSLRPSGTGSYNEQFF
CDR3 DNA: TGTGCCAGCAGCTTAAGACCATCCGGGACAGGGTCTTACAATGAGCAGTTCTTC

J gene: TRBJ2-4
V gene: TRBV20-1
D gene: TRBD2
clone size: few
CDR3 protein: CSARRGVKNIQYF
CDR3 DNA: TGCAGTGCTAGACGGGGGGTCAAAAACATTCAGTACTTC

J gene: TRBJ1-5
V gene: TRBV6-5
D gene: NA
clone size: NA
CDR3 protein: CASSYSAVQKLHSNQPQHF
CDR3 DNA: TGTGCCAGCAGTTACAGCGCAGTACAGAAACTCCATAGCAATCAGCCCCAGCATTTT

J gene: TRBJ1-5
V gene: TRBV12-3/TRBV12-4
D gene: NA
clone size: many
CDR3 protein: CASSQTGYNQPQHF
CDR3 DNA: TGTGCCAGCAGTCAAACAGGGTACAATCAGCCCCAGCATTTT

J gene: TRBJ1-4
V gene: TRBV27
D gene: NA
clone size: few
CDR3 protein: CASSLARNEKLFF
CDR3 DNA: TGTGCCAGCAGTCTGGCGAGGAATGAAAAACTGTTTTTT

J gene: TRBJ2-5
V gene: TRBV14
D gene: TRBD1
clone size: NA
CDR3 protein: CASSQGQGAFETQYF
CDR3 DNA: TGTGCCAGCAGCCAAGGGCAGGGGGCATTCGAGACCCAGTACTTC

J gene: TRBJ1-4
V gene: TRBV12-3/TRBV12-4
D gene: TRBD1
clone size: NA
CDR3 protein: CASSLGGQGFGNEKLFF
CDR3 DNA: TGTGCCAGCAGTTTAGGGGGACAGGGTTTTGGGAATGAAAAACTGTTTTTT

J gene: TRBJ1-1
V gene: TRBV20-1
D gene: NA
clone size: many
CDR3 protein: CSARDQLNTEAFF
CDR3 DNA: TGCAGTGCTAGAGACCAATTGAACACTGAAGCTTTCTTT

J gene: TRBJ2-1
V gene: TRBV20-1
D gene: TRBD2
clone size: NA
CDR3 protein: CSARSLAGIANEQFF
CDR3 DNA: TGCAGTGCTAGATCTCTAGCGGGAATAGCGAATGAGCAGTTCTTC

J gene: TRBJ2-5
V gene: TRBV10-3
D gene: TRBD1
clone size: many
CDR3 protein: CAISGYRGQETQYF
CDR3 DNA: TGTGCCATCAGTGGTTACAGGGGACAAGAGACCCAGTACTTC

J gene: TRBJ2-1
V gene: TRBV5-5
D gene: TRBD1
clone size: NA
CDR3 protein: CASSLVTGGLYNEQFF
CDR3 DNA: TGTGCCAGCAGCTTGGTTACAGGGGGCTTATACAATGAGCAGTTCTTC

J gene: TRBJ2-2
V gene: TRBV9
D gene: NA
clone size: many
CDR3 protein: CASSVVGAGNTGELFF
CDR3 DNA: TGTGCCAGCAGCGTAGTTGGGGCAGGGAACACCGGGGAGCTGTTTTTT

J gene: TRBJ1-1
V gene: TRBV29-1
D gene: NA
clone size: few
CDR3 protein: CSVEKGRGTEAFF
CDR3 DNA: TGCAGCGTTGAGAAGGGTAGGGGCACTGAAGCTTTCTTT

J gene: TRBJ2-5
V gene: TRBV12-3/TRBV12-4
D gene: NA
clone size: NA
CDR3 protein: CASSSSGGPETQYF
CDR3 DNA: TGTGCCAGCAGCTCCAGCGGCGGTCCCGAGACCCAGTACTTC

J gene: TRBJ2-1
V gene: TRBV12-3/TRBV12-4
D gene: NA
clone size: few
CDR3 protein: CASSLGFNGEQFF
CDR3 DNA: TGTGCCAGCAGTCTTGGGTTCAATGGTGAGCAGTTCTTC

J gene: TRBJ1-5
V gene: TRBV20-1
D gene: NA
clone size: NA
CDR3 protein: CSAREQSGVINQPQHF
CDR3 DNA: TGCAGTGCTAGAGAACAGAGCGGGGTAATCAATCAGCCCCAGCATTTT

J gene: TRBJ2-1
V gene: TRBV6-2/TRBV6-3
D gene: TRBD2
clone size: many
CDR3 protein: CASSYSQAGTYNEQFF
CDR3 DNA: TGTGCCAGCAGTTACTCTCAAGCGGGAACCTACAATGAGCAGTTCTTC

J gene: TRBJ2-7
V gene: TRBV10-3
D gene: TRBD1
clone size: many
CDR3 protein: CAISPGTGGYEQYF
CDR3 DNA: TGTGCCATCAGCCCCGGGACAGGGGGCTACGAGCAGTACTTC